The present entry profiles one T cell receptor (beta chain) with its context. CDR1 and CDR2 from the germline V gene are SGHVS and FNYEAQ. This CDR3 is 18 amino acids long. V lost 3 bases, J lost 4 bases, and 13 bases stayed unmatched. The source of the sample is a study of control samples from healthy donors and cancer patients. Repertoires were generated with immunoSEQ multiplex PCR, while TCRdb's copy carries only in-frame clones and drops some. Among approximately 140,000 clones listed, more than 90% were seen once. The rearrangement links TRBV7-6 to TRBJ2-1; 9 bases fit TRBD2. This sequence was found in a man under 40 in good health. The sequenced sample consisted of blood. This chain's CDR3 is CASSFTSAGGWAYNEQFF. The CDR3 DNA reads TGTGCCAGCAGCTTCACCTCCGCGGGAGGGTGGGCATACAATGAGCAGTTCTTC.